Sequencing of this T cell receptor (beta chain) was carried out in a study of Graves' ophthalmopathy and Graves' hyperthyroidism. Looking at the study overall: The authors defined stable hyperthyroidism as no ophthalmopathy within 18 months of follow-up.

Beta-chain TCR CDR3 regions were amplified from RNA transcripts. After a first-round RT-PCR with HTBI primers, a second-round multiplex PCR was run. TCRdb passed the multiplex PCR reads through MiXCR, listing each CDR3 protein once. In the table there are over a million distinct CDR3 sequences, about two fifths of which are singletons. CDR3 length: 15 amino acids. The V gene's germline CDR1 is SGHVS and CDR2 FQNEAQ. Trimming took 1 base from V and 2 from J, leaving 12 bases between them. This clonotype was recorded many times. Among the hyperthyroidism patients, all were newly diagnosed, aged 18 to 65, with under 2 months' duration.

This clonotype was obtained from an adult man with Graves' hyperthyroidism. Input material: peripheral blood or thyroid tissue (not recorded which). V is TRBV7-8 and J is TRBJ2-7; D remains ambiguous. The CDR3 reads CASSLVPMPTYEQYF. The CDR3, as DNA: TGTGCCAGCAGCTTAGTCCCTATGCCAACCTACGAGCAGTACTTC.